This entry concerns a single TCR beta chain. Its antigen has not been determined. Per-base quality was not reported, and no clone a single base away is much larger than it. This entry is derived from a study of shared clonotypes between healthy human individuals (dated by TCRdb to 2019 to 2021). General notes on the study: A few men and two women, aged 18 to 49 years, made up the cohort. For each donor, three plates each were used for CD4 naive and CD4 memory, two plates were used for CD8 naive, and one plate was used for CD8 memory. Leukapheresis yielded between about 0.94 and 8.9 billion PBMCs per donor. To estimate repertoire size and how much clonotypes are shared between individuals, the study performed deep sequencing of blood TCR repertoires from a handful of healthy adults. To increase sequencing depth and limit assay-specific biases, different laboratories used diverse techniques to prepare libraries and sequence TCR repertoires. Results and caveats for the whole study, not just this receptor: Higher generation probabilities were observed for clonotypes shared by all four sorted-subset donors than for non-shared clonotypes. Across a few donors, 4.5% to 6.5% of naive CD4, roughly 3.8% of naive CD8, about 2.3% of memory CD4, and roughly 0.4% of memory CD8 clonotypes were shared. Naive subsets generally had larger estimated clonotype richness than memory subsets did. Sampling was restricted to blood, and TCR repertoires in tissues likely differ from the TCR repertoires found in blood. Based on pairwise subsampling, the degree of clonotype sharing among donors was expected to be affected by sequencing depth. Incomplete sequencing was indicated by rarefaction of sorted-subset datasets, despite the large sequencing depth. The small number of donors limited the genetic and exposure-history diversity represented.

Healthy HIV-negative adults with no recently reported acute infections or vaccinations were included as donors. All donors were Caucasian adults living in Nashville, Tennessee, USA. CD4+ T cells were enriched by magnetic negative selection; naive cells were then positively selected on CD45RA, and the negative fraction formed the memory subset. Blood was obtained by leukapheresis, after which PBMCs were separated by Ficoll-Histopaque density gradient centrifugation and cryopreserved in liquid nitrogen vapor phase. Analytical flow cytometry was used to check the purity and quantity of every magnetically sorted T cell population. Each sorted fraction had its genomic DNA isolated and then quantified by UV absorbance on a Nanodrop 2000c. The CDR3, cysteine through phenylalanine, is 19 amino acids long. Left in the record is the CDR3 DNA by itself, 57 bases read in frame from the first base. V and J are trimmed by 1 base and 0 bases, and the gene matches miss 9 bases of the junction. Per the germline V gene (reference sequence), SSHAT is the CDR1 and FNYEAQ is the CDR2.

TCR CDR3 regions were amplified from genomic DNA by multiplex PCR using the deep immunoSEQ assay. Genomic DNA extracted from each cell subset was distributed evenly over all wells of several immunoSEQ 96-well plates, and each plate served as one replicate. For sorted subsets, each replicate PCR was loaded with around 200 ng genomic DNA, equivalent to 30,000 to 35,000 T cell genomes. Purified libraries were quantified with a Qubit 3.0 fluorometer, sized on a Bioanalyzer 2100, and re-quantified with the KAPA Library Quantification kit. Every immunoSEQ 96-well plate was sequenced on a dedicated single-read 150-cycle Illumina NextSeq 550 flow cell. The original pipeline was this. Because the immunoSEQ output held only junctional sequences and lacked quality scores, the filtering could not match the filtering applied to full-length reads. Sequences were annotated with PyIR, a Python wrapper for IgBLAST v1.9, using IMGT germline references to assign V/J genes and CDR3. Reads were filtered out if the reads had weak V/J assignments (E-value above 1e-6), no CDR3, stop codons, out-of-frame junctions, or ambiguous translated residues. V3J clonotypes were defined as sequences sharing an identical inferred V gene, J gene, and CDR3 amino acid sequence. The percentage overlap between two repertoires was calculated by dividing the number of shared unique clonotypes by the size of the smaller repertoire. Richness of each repertoire was evaluated using RTK rarefaction, the Chao1 estimator, and Recon v2.1 estimates of unobserved clonotypes. Generation probabilities were computed with OLGA for all TCRbeta clonotypes obtained by the gDNA method from several donors. Here the immuneACCESS table is served through TCRdb, limited to in-frame sequences with V and J called. Missing clones are a known gap in these copies; in checked studies unresolved V genes cover under half, and the rest lacks a known reason. V, J and clone size reflect that table, while D and trimming were determined from the DNA. Counted in this sample were about 2.4 million clones; roughly 93% of them appeared once. 0.36% of the sample belongs to the ten largest clones.

The V and J genes are TRBV7-7 and TRBJ2-7, with 13 central nucleotides matching TRBD2. The receptor was isolated from a man aged 18 to 35 in good health. Some clones in this sample may be carry-over from other donors' samples. The specimen sequenced was naive CD4+ T cells from PBMCs. What this sample's cell subset or site label stands for: CD45RA+ positively selected. The nucleotides read TGTGCCAGCAGCTTAGAGCACACTAGCGGGAGGGGGGCCTCCTACGAGCAGTACTTC. It codes for CASSLEHTSGRGASYEQYF.